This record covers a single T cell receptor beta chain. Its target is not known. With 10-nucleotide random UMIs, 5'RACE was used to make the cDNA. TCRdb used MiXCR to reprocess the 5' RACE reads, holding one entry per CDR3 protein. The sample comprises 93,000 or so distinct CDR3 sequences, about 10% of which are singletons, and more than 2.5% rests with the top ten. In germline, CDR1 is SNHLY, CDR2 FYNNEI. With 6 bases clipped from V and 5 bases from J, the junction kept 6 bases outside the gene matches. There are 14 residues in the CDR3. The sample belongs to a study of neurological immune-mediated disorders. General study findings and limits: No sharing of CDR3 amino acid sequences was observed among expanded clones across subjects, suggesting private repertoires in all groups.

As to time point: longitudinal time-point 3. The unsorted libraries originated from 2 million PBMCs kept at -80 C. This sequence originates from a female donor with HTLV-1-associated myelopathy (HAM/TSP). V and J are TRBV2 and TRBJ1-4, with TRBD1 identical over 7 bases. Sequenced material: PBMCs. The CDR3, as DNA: TGTGCCAGCAGGAGGGACAGATTGAATGAAAAACTGTTTTTT. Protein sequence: CASRRDRLNEKLFF.